Each of the 28 T cell receptor beta chains below was sequenced from the same sample in a study of Ad26.COV2.S vaccination and SARS-CoV-2 variants. Specified treatment: roughly 20 received Ad26.COV2.S at low or high dose, single or two shots; roughly five received placebo; per-sample allocation not given. The samples date from day 63 after the first vaccine or placebo injection. Profiling relied on immunoSEQ multiplex PCR, and the TCRdb table lists in-frame clones only, not all of them. This table has approximately 500,000 clones, around 90% appearing once. Source: peripheral blood, taken in a trial of Ad26.COV2.S vaccine versus placebo. These receptors all stem from a person between 18 and 65 years old who received the Ad26.COV2.S COVID-19 vaccine or a placebo.

This clone was seen a single time. This chain joins TRBV6-6 and TRBJ1-6; TRBD1 might be the D (5 bases). This CDR3 spans 13 amino acids. Trimming pared 2 bases from V and 8 bases from J, leaving 7 bases between. CDR1 is MNHNY and CDR2 is SVGAGI in the germline V gene (reference sequence). For the CDR3, the DNA is TGTGCCAGCAGTTACCCGGGGGATTCACCCCTCCACTTT. Its translation: CASSYPGDSPLHF.

The chain combines TRBV6-6 with TRBJ2-7; TRBD1 matches 9 bases. CDR3 length: 14 residues. J gave up 2 bases and V 6 bases, and 5 bases lay outside the gene matches. Germline CDR1 reads MNHNY; CDR2 reads SVGAGI (reference sequence). DNA for the CDR3: TGTGCCAGCAGACCGGGACAGGGCCCCTACGAGCAGTACTTC. It encodes CASRPGQGPYEQYF.

CDR3 in DNA: TGTGCCAGCAGTTACTATAGGCAGGGTGGAGGCTACACCTTC. Protein product: CASSYYRQGGGYTF. The rearrangement joins TRBV6-5 to TRBJ1-2, with TRBD1 as a possible D gene (5 bases). The CDR3 runs to 14 residues. Trimming removed 1 base from V and 8 bases from J, with 14 bases in between. Germline CDR1 MNHEY, CDR2 SVGAGI.

The CDR3 DNA reads as TGTGCCGGCGGAGTCGGTAGCTACGAGCAGTACTTC. Its translation is CAGGVGSYEQYF. This sequence joins TRBV6-5 and TRBJ2-7, with D unresolved. The V end was cut by 11 bases, the J end by 3 bases, with 14 bases between. The CDR3 sequence is 12 residues long. CDR1 is MNHEY and CDR2 is SVGAGI in the germline V gene.

The chain combines TRBV27 with TRBJ2-6; unclear D gene. The germline V and J ends were trimmed by 7 bases and 2 bases, with 15 bases remaining between them. The CDR3 extends over 16 amino acids. Germline V gives CDR1 MNHEY, CDR2 SMNVEV (reference sequence). CDR3 sequence reads: CASTRDPTAGANVLTF. The DNA of the CDR3 is TGTGCCAGCACTAGAGACCCTACCGCTGGGGCCAACGTCCTGACTTTC.

Details on this clone: At one of its ends the junction is not consistent with the germline gene, which may arise from a read error. J is TRBJ2-5 and V is TRBV7-7; a weak D match, TRBD2 (6 bases). CDR1 and CDR2 from the germline V gene are SSHAT and FNYEAQ (reference sequence). The CDR3 covers 13 residues. CDR3 amino acids: CASSLGGQETQYF. CDR3 bases: TGTGCTAGCAGCCTCGGGGGTCAAGAGACCCAGTACTTC.

This clone was counted once. The genes are TRBV11-2 and TRBJ2-7; TRBD1 aligns across 12 bases. V was clipped by 4 bases and J by 6 bases; unmatched bases: 7. Germline CDR1 is SGHAT and CDR2 is FQNNGV. The CDR3 totals 15 residues. The CDR3 is CASSSGGTGGVEQYF. CDR3 DNA: TGTGCCAGCAGCTCAGGGGGGACAGGGGGCGTCGAGCAGTACTTC.

This clone was counted only a few times. The chain combines TRBV7-9 with TRBJ2-7, with a possible D match to TRBD2 (6 bases). V lost 8 bases and J 2 bases, leaving 10 bases between the germline ends. Germline assignment: CDR1 SEHNR and CDR2 FQNEAQ (reference sequence). The CDR3 length is 12 residues. For the CDR3, the DNA is TGTGCCAGCGGCGGGGCGACCTACGAGCAGTACTTC. Protein sequence: CASGGATYEQYF.

The genes are TRBV25-1 and TRBJ2-7; D is uncertain. This CDR3 has 13 amino acids. With 8 bases removed from V and 0 bases from J, the gap between germline ends came to 11 bases. Germline CDR1 is MGHDK and CDR2 is SYGVNS. Written as DNA, the CDR3 is TGTGCCAGCCGAACCCCTAGCTCCTACGAGCAGTACTTC. Translated: CASRTPSSYEQYF.

For the CDR3, the DNA is TGTGCCAGCGGGGAGGCCTATGGCTACACCTTC. Protein product: CASGEAYGYTF. The chain is built from TRBV5-5 and TRBJ1-2; D is ambiguous. Germline-derived CDR1 and CDR2 are SGHKS and YYEKEE (reference sequence). V lost 7 bases to trimming and J lost 4 bases, with 8 bases between them. The CDR3 is 11 residues long.

Only a few counts were recorded for this clone. V usage is TRBV5-4 and J usage is TRBJ2-3, with 11 bases matching TRBD2. The V segment lost 0 bases and the J segment 0 bases; nucleotides outside the gene matches: 9. Germline V gives CDR1 SGHNT, CDR2 YYREEE (reference sequence). This CDR3 contains 19 residues. The CDR3: CASSLGGGLADASTDTQYF. In DNA, the CDR3 is TGTGCCAGCAGCTTGGGCGGGGGACTAGCGGACGCTAGCACAGATACGCAGTATTTT.

J is TRBJ2-7 and V is TRBV28, with D possibly being TRBD2 (5 bases). The ends were cut back, 6 bases at V and 6 bases at J, with 18 bases in the middle. Germline V lookup: CDR1 MDHEN, CDR2 SYDVKM. The CDR3 sequence is 14 residues long. CDR3 in DNA: TGTGCCAGCAGATCCGGGGTAGTCTCCGGCGAGCAGTACTTC. As protein: CASRSGVVSGEQYF.

This chain links TRBV6-4 with TRBJ2-3; 12 bases align to TRBD2. Germline-derived CDR1 and CDR2 are MRHNA and SNTAGT. The CDR3 extends over 14 amino acids. Trimming removed 5 bases from V and 6 bases from J; junction bases left unmatched: 3. Here the CDR3 DNA reads TGTGCCAGCAGTAGGACTAGCGGGATGGATACGCAGTATTTT. This sequence encodes CASSRTSGMDTQYF.

This clone was counted between two and nine times. The V gene is TRBV10-3, the J gene TRBJ2-7; no clear D gene. This CDR3 spans 12 amino acids. Germline assignment: CDR1 ENHRY and CDR2 SYGVKD. With 2 bases removed from V and 6 bases from J, the gap between germline ends came to 8 bases. As DNA, the CDR3 is TGTGCCATCAGTGAGACCCAAGGCGAGCAGTACTTC. This translates into CAISETQGEQYF.

The chain employs TRBV9 and TRBJ2-1; D is undetermined. The CDR3 totals 14 residues. Trimming cost V 0 bases and J 4 bases, with 8 bases left between them. Germline lookup yields CDR1 SGDLS and CDR2 YYNGEE. The CDR3 is CASSVGAPYNEQFF. CDR3 nucleotide sequence: TGTGCCAGCAGCGTAGGGGCCCCATACAATGAGCAGTTCTTC.

The chain joins TRBV3-1 (or the pseudogene TRBV3-2) to TRBJ1-1; D is perhaps TRBD1 (5 bases). V lost 1 base and J 5 bases, leaving 14 bases between the germline ends. Per the germline V gene, CDR1 is LGHDT and CDR2 is YNNKEL (reference sequence). The CDR3 sequence is 15 residues long. CDR3 region: CASSQVPGGKTEAFF. The CDR3 DNA reads TGTGCCAGCAGCCAAGTGCCGGGGGGGAAGACTGAAGCTTTCTTT.

This chain joins TRBV7-2 and TRBJ2-7, with D possibly being TRBD2 (6 bases). The length of the CDR3 is 17 residues. Trimming stripped 0 bases from V and 2 bases from J, with 17 bases between. CDR1 is SGHTA and CDR2 is FQGNSA in the germline V gene. CDR3 residues: CASSLALGGAETYEQYF. In DNA, the CDR3 is TGTGCCAGCAGCTTAGCGCTCGGAGGGGCCGAAACCTACGAGCAGTACTTC.

CDR3 DNA: TGTGCCAGCAGTGATCTTAACAGGGGGTACGAGCAGTACTTC. As protein: CASSDLNRGYEQYF. The chain joins TRBV6-1 to TRBJ2-7, with TRBD1 identical over 8 bases. The CDR3 is 14 residues long. J lost 4 bases, V lost 3 bases, and 5 bases had no gene match. CDR1 and CDR2 from the germline V gene are MNHNS and SASEGT.

This chain joins TRBV19 and TRBJ2-7; 8 bases line up with TRBD1. The germline gives CDR1 LNHDA, CDR2 SQIVND (reference sequence). This CDR3 has 18 amino acids. Trimming removed 3 bases from V and 0 bases from J; junction bases left unmatched: 13. The CDR3 DNA follows: TGTGCCAGTAGTATTTATGAGACAGGGGTCATAAGCTCCTACGAGCAGTACTTC. Protein sequence: CASSIYETGVISSYEQYF. Together with reference TRBV19 and TRBJ2-7, the CDR3 gives the full variable domain: DGGITQSPKYLFRKEGQNVTLSCEQNLNHDAMYWYRQDPGQGLRLIYYSQIVNDFQKGDIAEGYSVSREKKESFPLTVTSAQKNPTAFYLCASSIYETGVISSYEQYFGPGTRLTVT.

The CDR3 protein is CASKDSYEQYF. The CDR3 coding sequence is TGCGCCAGCAAAGACAGCTACGAGCAGTACTTC. This chain uses TRBV5-1 with TRBJ2-7, with TRBD1 as a possible D gene (5 bases). Germline CDR1 SGHRS, CDR2 YFSETQ. Trimming cost V 6 bases and J 3 bases, with 7 bases left between them. The CDR3 is 11 residues long.

The CDR3 sequence: CASRGVLGNTIYF. CDR3 coding DNA: TGTGCCAGCAGGGGGGTGTTGGGAAACACCATATATTTT. The V call is TRBV27, the J call TRBJ1-3, with D possibly matching TRBD1 (5 bases). Trimming took 6 bases from V and 4 from J, leaving 10 bases between them. Germline assignment: CDR1 MNHEY and CDR2 SMNVEV (reference sequence). The CDR3 spans 13 residues.

As for this clone: The same CDR3 can be traced to other DNA sequences in this sample. The rearrangement links TRBV7-9 to TRBJ2-7, with 7 positions matching TRBD2. CDR1 is SEHNR and CDR2 is FQNEAQ in the germline V gene (reference sequence). CDR3 size: 14 residues. J lost 2 bases, V lost 0 bases, and 1 base had no gene match. CDR3 sequence: CASSLAGLAYEQYF. In DNA, the CDR3 is TGTGCCAGCAGCTTAGCTGGACTAGCCTACGAGCAGTACTTC.

V is TRBV5-1 and J is TRBJ2-7; TRBD2 aligns across 13 bases. The ends lost 1 base at V and 2 bases at J; junction bases unmatched: 3. The CDR3 is made up of 16 amino acids. The germline gives CDR1 SGHRS, CDR2 YFSETQ. DNA for the CDR3: TGCGCCAGCAGCTTGACCACTAGCGGGAGGGCCTACGAGCAGTACTTC. Protein product: CASSLTTSGRAYEQYF.

The chain carries TRBV10-3 and TRBJ2-1, with TRBD1 identical over 7 bases. This CDR3 is 16 amino acids long. The J segment lost 3 bases and the V segment lost 4 bases, leaving 9 bases of the junction unmatched. The germline V gene encodes CDR1 ENHRY and CDR2 SYGVKD. CDR3 nucleotide sequence: TGTGCCATCAGTGGGAACCGGGACAGTTTCTACAATGAGCAGTTCTTC. Its translation is CAISGNRDSFYNEQFF.

J is TRBJ1-2 and V is TRBV6-1; 7 nucleotides align to TRBD1. In germline, CDR1 is MNHNS, CDR2 SASEGT. This CDR3 is 13 amino acids long. Unmatched junction bases numbered 2, after V lost 0 bases and J lost 7 bases. The CDR3 loop reads CASSEAGQVGYTF. Here the CDR3 DNA reads TGTGCCAGCAGTGAAGCCGGACAGGTTGGCTACACCTTC.

The rearrangement links TRBV29-1 to TRBJ1-1; no clear D. The CDR3 loop spans 13 amino acids. V gave up 6 bases and J gave up 0 bases, with 11 bases separating them. CDR1 and CDR2 (germline): SQVTM, ANQGSEA. The chain's CDR3 is CSVALTLNTEAFF. The CDR3 nucleotides are TGCAGCGTCGCCCTGACACTGAACACTGAAGCTTTCTTT.

V and J are TRBV12-3 or TRBV12-4 and TRBJ1-2; D is unresolved. Trimming pared 6 bases from V and 8 bases from J, leaving 16 bases between. This CDR3 region has 13 residues. DNA of the CDR3: TGTGCCAGCAGCCATGCACGACGAGGCGGCTACACCTTC. Protein: CASSHARRGGYTF.

The chain carries TRBV29-1 and TRBJ2-7; 8 bases match TRBD2. From germline, CDR1 is SQVTM and CDR2 ANQGSEA. This CDR3 spans 13 amino acids. Germline trimming cut 6 bases from V and 5 bases from J; bases unmatched to any gene: 9. In DNA form, the CDR3 reads TGCAGCGTGCGAGGCGGGAGGTTCAACGAGCAGTACTTC. It encodes CSVRGGRFNEQYF.